The 10 T cell receptor beta chains in this list originate from one sample, sequenced in a study of TIL therapy for anti-PD-1-resistant metastatic lung cancer. Sequencing used immunoSEQ v3. Only in-frame clones appear in the TCRdb table, and some are missing; sequencing was by immunoSEQ multiplex PCR. The sample contains about 95,000 clones, around 71% of which appear only once. Time point here: pre-treatment sample, taken before nivolumab and TIL therapy. Most excised metastases sampled were pleural nodules or supraclavicular lymph nodes. The sample was tumor tissue, taken at baseline. The source of these receptors is a person aged 30 to 80 with non-small cell lung cancer.

V gene TRBV12-3 or TRBV12-4 combines with J gene TRBJ2-5; D remains ambiguous. The CDR3 spans 11 residues. With 7 bases removed from V and 5 bases from J, the gap between germline ends came to 8 bases. CDR3 DNA: TGTGCCAGCACCCCCGGGGAGACCCAGTACTTC. Amino acid sequence: CASTPGETQYF.

The chain couples TRBV6-6 to TRBJ2-3; a possible D gene is TRBD2 (5 bases). CDR1 and CDR2 (germline): MNHNY, SVGAGI (reference sequence). V lost 2 bases and J 4 bases, leaving 16 bases between the germline ends. The CDR3 loop spans 16 amino acids. The CDR3 region has the DNA TGTGCCAGCAGTTACCCCGGGGTGGGGTTGGCAGATACGCAGTATTTT. This sequence encodes CASSYPGVGLADTQYF.

The chain uses TRBV13 and TRBJ2-6; D is ambiguous. Germline lookup yields CDR1 PRHDT and CDR2 FYEKMQ (reference sequence). The CDR3 consists of 15 residues. Trimming removed 3 bases at V and 0 bases at J, with 6 bases between. CDR3 DNA sequence: TGTGCCAGCAGCTTCCGTCTCTCTGGGGCCAACGTCCTGACTTTC. It encodes CASSFRLSGANVLTF.

The CDR3 nucleotides read TGTGCCAGCAGCTTGGTTGCGTCCAGCGCGCGTGGAAACACCATATATTTT. Protein product: CASSLVASSARGNTIYF. The V call is TRBV5-6, the J call TRBJ1-3; unclear D gene. Per germline, CDR1 SGHDT and CDR2 YYEEEE. V was pared by 0 bases and J by 3 bases, with 16 bases between. The CDR3 has 17 amino acids.

This chain joins TRBV30 and TRBJ1-2, with 10 bases fitting TRBD1. V lost 1 base and J lost 3; bases outside the gene matches: 2. The CDR3 extends over 14 amino acids. Germline values: CDR1 GTSNPN, CDR2 SVGIG (reference sequence). CDR3 DNA: TGTGCCTGGAGTGGACAGGGGGCCTACTATGGCTACACCTTC. Translation: CAWSGQGAYYGYTF. Full variable domain (remainder filled in from reference TRBV30 and TRBJ1-2): SQTIHQWPATLVQPVGSPLSLECTVEGTSNPNLYWYRQAAGRGLQLLFYSVGIGQISSEVPQNLSASRPQDRQFILSSKKLLLSDSGFYLCAWSGQGAYYGYTFGSGTRLTVV.

The chain is built from TRBV7-8 and TRBJ1-1, with 8 bases identical to TRBD1. Trimming took 4 bases from V and 0 from J; bases not matched to a gene: 4. The germline V gene has CDR1 SGHVS and CDR2 FQNEAQ. The CDR3 consists of 15 residues. The CDR3 DNA reads as TGTGCCAGCAGCTACCGGACAGGGCTGAACACTGAAGCTTTCTTT. The encoded protein is CASSYRTGLNTEAFF.

The rearrangement uses TRBV6-5 and TRBJ2-7; 7 nucleotides agree with TRBD2. Germline CDR1 reads MNHEY; CDR2 reads SVGAGI. The trim removed 4 bases at V and 1 base at J, leaving 10 bases unmatched. The CDR3 has 16 amino acids. The CDR3 sequence: CASSSQGSGLSYEQYF. CDR3 bases: TGTGCCAGCAGTTCTCAGGGTAGCGGGTTATCCTACGAGCAGTACTTC.

The chain carries TRBV5-1 and TRBJ2-3; a possible D gene is TRBD2 (7 bases). From germline, CDR1 is SGHRS and CDR2 YFSETQ. The V and J ends lost 5 bases and 3 bases respectively, with 19 bases between them. The CDR3 totals 16 residues. The CDR3 protein is CASSRGRGGETDTQYF. The CDR3 DNA sequence: TGCGCCAGCAGTCGCGGGAGAGGGGGAGAGACAGATACGCAGTATTTT.

This chain links TRBV4-3 with TRBJ1-4; D remains unclear. CDR1 is LGHNA, CDR2 YSLEER, per germline. The CDR3 loop spans 16 amino acids. Trimming took 0 bases from V and 4 from J, leaving 12 bases between them. Written as DNA, the CDR3 is TGCGCCAGCAGCCAAGAGAGGCCCGCCTTTAATGAAAAACTGTTTTTT. Protein: CASSQERPAFNEKLFF.

The V call is TRBV21-1, the J call TRBJ2-7. TRBV21-1 corresponds to a pseudogene. The CDR3 has 14 amino acids. CDR3 sequence reads: CASSDHGLSYEQYF. The CDR3 region has the DNA TGTGCCAGCAGCGACCACGGGCTCTCCTACGAGCAGTACTTC.